This TCR beta chain was sequenced in a study of blood T cell repertoires in COVID-19. The V gene lost 5 bases and the J gene lost 3 bases, with 20 bases spanning the gap. This CDR3 is built from 17 residues. The germline gives CDR1 MNHEY, CDR2 SMNVEV (reference sequence). Profiled with immunoSEQ multiplex PCR; TCRdb holds only in-frame clones, not every one. The sample has fewer than 150,000 clones, 85% to 90% seen once. The chain joins TRBV27 to TRBJ1-5; D is uncertain. The sequenced sample was peripheral blood. The TCR sequence derives from a middle-aged man with active or convalescent COVID-19. The CDR3 protein is CASSPPPKPVFNQPQHF. CDR3 sequence (DNA): TGTGCCAGCAGTCCCCCCCCCAAACCAGTGTTCAATCAGCCCCAGCATTTT.